This section outlines one T cell receptor beta chain sequence together with its context. It has no known antigen specificity. The record has no base qualities; no much larger clone is one base away. This entry belongs to a study of OX40 agonist ivuxolimab in advanced cancers. General notes on the study: Ivuxolimab was an agonistic, fully human IgG2 monoclonal antibody directed against OX40 (CD134), a costimulatory receptor. Intravenous ivuxolimab was administered to patients every 2 weeks at six dose levels: 0.01, 0.1, 0.3, 1.5, 3 and 10 mg/kg. Of the roughly 51 dose-escalation patients, hepatocellular carcinoma was present in about 19, melanoma in around 15, renal cell carcinoma in 9 and head and neck cancer in 9. In the dose-escalation cohort, nearly 85% of patients were male, and the mean age was approximately 60 years with a range of roughly 20 to 80. Prior anti-PD-1, anti-PD-L1 or anti-CTLA-4 therapy was permitted, and approximately 40% of dose-escalation patients had received checkpoint inhibitors. Partial responses were achieved by three dose-escalation patients, of whom one had hepatocellular carcinoma and two had cutaneous melanoma. The purpose of peripheral TCRbeta sequencing was to test whether ivuxolimab changed TCR sequence diversity and led to clonal T-cell expansion. The paper reports the monotherapy dose-escalation portion (N of about 54 patients) of the phase I ivuxolimab trial. Results and caveats for the whole study, not just this receptor: Antigen specificity was not determined for the clonally expanded peripheral T cells. At doses of 0.1 to 3.0 mg/kg, clonal expansion of both CD4+ and CD8+ T cells in blood was seen between baseline and week 6. Partial responders in the 0.1-3.0 mg/kg groups had among the lowest normalized peripheral clonal expansion, especially among CD8+ T cells. After ivuxolimab, CD8+ T cells had more expanded clones than CD4+ T cells on average. Low levels of normalized T-cell clonal expansion were also shown by some nonresponding patients.

Patients with autoimmune disease history or receiving systemic immunosuppression were excluded from the trial. Peripheral blood for TCR sequencing was collected from all dose cohorts at baseline, on cycle 4 day 1, and on cycle 7 day 1. Samples came from an open-label, multicenter, first-in-human phase I dose-escalation trial of ivuxolimab. Adults with locally advanced or metastatic melanoma, renal cell carcinoma, hepatocellular carcinoma or head and neck squamous cell carcinoma were enrolled in the trial. CD4+ and CD8+ T cells were sorted separately from peripheral blood before TCR sequencing. Genomic DNA was isolated from the sorted cells so that the TCRbeta CDR3 region could be sequenced. TCRbeta CDR3 regions were sequenced using the immunoSEQ Assay. The clones in this table, taken by TCRdb from immuneACCESS, are in-frame only. Not every clone is retained; where verified, under half of the shortfall comes from an unresolved V gene, and the cause of the rest is unknown. The sample table shows nearly 80,000 clones, and approximately 84% are seen once. 0.4% to 0.5% of the sample is in the top ten clones.

Material: CD4+ or CD8+ T cells sorted from blood, obtained in a trial of the OX40 agonist ivuxolimab. The receptor was derived from an adult with an advanced solid tumor such as melanoma, head and neck, liver or kidney cancer.

The CDR3 protein is CASSYGTNNEQFF. The DNA sequence is as follows: TGTGCCAGCAGTTACGGGACTAACAATGAGCAGTTCTTC. Recombination connected TRBV6-5 to TRBJ2-1; 7 junctional bases match TRBD2. CDR1 MNHEY and CDR2 SVGAGI are derived from the germline V gene. Measured from the cysteine to the phenylalanine, the CDR3 is 13 residues long. Just the 39-base CDR3 DNA is kept, in frame starting at base 1. For this chain, trimming is 2 bases at the V end and 5 bases at the J end, and the number of junction bases without a gene match is 0.